What follows are 30 T cell receptor beta chains derived from one specimen sequenced in a study of shared clonotypes between healthy human individuals. Libraries were prepared by immunoSEQ multiplex PCR; TCRdb keeps only in-frame clonotypes and omits some of them. The data show about 1.5 million clones, roughly 96% seen once. The sample was naive CD4+ T cells sorted from blood. Subset specified: CD45RA+ positively selected. The receptors stem from a man aged 30-40 years in good health.

Written as DNA, the CDR3 is TGTGCCAGCAGGCCCCACTCCGCGAACACCGGGGAGCTGTTTTTT. It specifies CASRPHSANTGELFF. The J gene is TRBJ2-2, the V gene TRBV2, with D uncertain. This CDR3 region has 15 residues. The germline V gene encodes CDR1 SNHLY and CDR2 FYNNEI. V was clipped by 6 bases and J by 0 bases, with 11 bases between them.

The V and J genes are TRBV18 and TRBJ2-1, with D perhaps TRBD2 (6 bases). This CDR3 comprises 16 residues. The V gene's germline CDR1 is KGHSH and CDR2 LQKENI. Trimming took off 7 bases at V and 0 bases at J, with 16 bases between the two ends. This CDR3 reads CASYSSDGSSYNEQFF. DNA for the CDR3: TGTGCCAGCTACTCTTCGGACGGGAGCTCCTACAATGAGCAGTTCTTC.

CDR3 nucleotide sequence: TGTGCCATTAAGGGACAGGGATATGGCTACACCTTC. Translated: CAIKGQGYGYTF. The rearrangement joins TRBV2 to TRBJ1-2, with 9 bases that match TRBD1. Germline loops: CDR1 SNHLY, CDR2 FYNNEI. V gave up 10 bases and J gave up 5 bases; unmatched junction bases: 5. This CDR3 is built from 12 residues.

A word on this clone: At the DNA level, this CDR3 is encoded by other sequences in the same sample as well. The genes are TRBV15 and TRBJ2-7; a weak D match, TRBD2 (5 bases). The V end lost 3 bases, the J end lost 4 bases, and 7 bases lay between the germline ends. The CDR3 has 12 amino acids. Germline lookup yields CDR1 LNHNV and CDR2 YYDKDF (reference sequence). This CDR3 is CATSRGAYEQYF. CDR3 bases: TGTGCCACCAGCAGGGGAGCGTACGAGCAGTACTTC.

This chain links TRBV9 with TRBJ2-3; TRBD2 might be the D (6 bases). With 4 bases removed from V and 5 bases from J, the gap between germline ends came to 14 bases. The CDR3 is 14 amino acids. Germline-derived CDR1 and CDR2 are SGDLS and YYNGEE. CDR3 sequence reads: CASSSAGTKDTQYF. In nucleotides, the CDR3 is TGTGCCAGCAGCTCGGCGGGGACGAAAGATACGCAGTATTTT.

This chain connects TRBV5-1 to TRBJ2-1, with 9 bases lining up with TRBD2. This CDR3 is built from 14 residues. Trimming took 3 bases from V and 12 from J; bases not matched to a gene: 10. Germline CDR1 reads SGHRS; CDR2 reads YFSETQ. The CDR3 DNA is TGCGCCAGCAGCTCCGGACTAGCGCGGGGGTCGCAGTTCTTC. Residues: CASSSGLARGSQFF.

Remarks on this clone: In the same sample, other DNA sequences code for this CDR3. The chain couples TRBV28 to TRBJ2-7; 9 nucleotides line up with TRBD1. V shed 4 bases and J 5 bases; nucleotides not matched to a gene: 3. This CDR3 has 13 residues. Germline V lookup: CDR1 MDHEN, CDR2 SYDVKM. CDR3 DNA: TGTGCCAGCAGTTCTACAGGGGGCCACGAGCAGTACTTC. Its translation: CASSSTGGHEQYF.

V is TRBV6-1 and J is TRBJ2-7; maybe TRBD1 (6 bases). The V gene lost 6 bases and the J gene lost 3 bases, with 18 bases spanning the gap. CDR1 and CDR2 (germline): MNHNS, SASEGT. The CDR3 spans 15 residues. The CDR3 DNA reads as TGTGCCAGCAGCCACAGGGAGCTATCCTTCTACGAGCAGTACTTC. This encodes CASSHRELSFYEQYF.

The chain couples TRBV11-2 to TRBJ2-7; 7 nucleotides align to TRBD2. CDR3 length: 15 amino acids. V lost 5 bases, J lost 2 bases, and 9 bases stayed unmatched. From germline, CDR1 is SGHAT and CDR2 FQNNGV. The CDR3 bases are TGTGCCAGCAGCCCGGCGACGGGGGGTCCCTACGAGCAGTACTTC. Its translation is CASSPATGGPYEQYF.

The rearrangement links TRBV30 to TRBJ2-2, with a tentative D call TRBD2 (6 bases). The CDR3 is made up of 14 amino acids. Per the germline V gene, CDR1 is GTSNPN and CDR2 is SVGIG (reference sequence). Trimming removed 3 bases at V and 4 bases at J, with 12 bases between. In DNA, the CDR3 is TGTGCCTGGAGGCGGAGGGGATCCACCGGGGAGCTGTTTTTT. This codes for CAWRRRGSTGELFF.

This chain links TRBV28 with TRBJ2-7; no clear D gene. Per germline, CDR1 MDHEN and CDR2 SYDVKM. The CDR3 contains 13 residues. V was clipped by 6 bases and J by 3 bases, with 12 bases between them. The CDR3 region is CASRGRPHYEQYF. CDR3 coding DNA: TGTGCCAGCAGGGGCAGACCCCACTACGAGCAGTACTTC.

This clone was recorded a few times. The gene calls are TRBV7-8 and TRBJ1-2, with a tentative D call TRBD1 (6 bases). Germline V gene lookup returns CDR1 SGHVS and CDR2 FQNEAQ. Trimming stripped 5 bases from V and 8 bases from J, with 12 bases between. CDR3 size: 12 residues. In nucleotides, the CDR3 is TGTGCCAGCAGCGCAGGGGTGGACGGCTACACCTTC. This codes for CASSAGVDGYTF.

CDR3 DNA sequence: TGTGCCACCAGCCTCACGCCCCGGGACAAAGAGACCCAGTACTTC. Its protein is CATSLTPRDKETQYF. The chain recombines TRBV15 with TRBJ2-5, with D possibly TRBD1 on 6 matching bases. Trimming cost V 5 bases and J 3 bases, with 16 bases left between them. The CDR3 contains 15 residues. CDR1 and CDR2 from the germline V gene are LNHNV and YYDKDF (reference sequence).

The chain recombines TRBV27 with TRBJ1-2, with 9 bases fitting TRBD1. V was pared by 6 bases and J by 8 bases, with 7 bases of the junction left unmatched. This CDR3 has 13 amino acids. The germline V gene encodes CDR1 MNHEY and CDR2 SMNVEV (reference sequence). CDR3 sequence: CASSLQGARGYTF. The DNA of the CDR3 is TGTGCCAGCAGCCTACAGGGGGCGCGGGGCTACACCTTC.

The V gene is TRBV7-3, the J gene TRBJ2-5; 10 bases agree with TRBD1. CDR3 length: 14 residues. The trim removed 5 bases at V and 3 bases at J, leaving 3 bases unmatched. Germline assignment: CDR1 SGHTA and CDR2 FQGTGA. The CDR3 reads CASSKGTGEETQYF. As DNA, the CDR3 is TGTGCCAGCAGCAAAGGGACAGGGGAAGAGACCCAGTACTTC.

The chain recombines TRBV19 with TRBJ2-5, with TRBD1 matching over 7 bases. The CDR3 totals 14 residues. CDR1 is LNHDA, CDR2 SQIVND, per germline (reference sequence). V trimming: 5 bases; J trimming: 7 bases; junction bases outside the gene matches: 10. In DNA, the CDR3 is TGTGCCAGTAGTCCGGCACAGGGGATGTGGACCCAGTACTTC. Its protein product is CASSPAQGMWTQYF.

This chain joins TRBV30 and TRBJ2-3; 7 bases agree with TRBD2. This CDR3 has 14 amino acids. Germline-derived CDR1 and CDR2 are GTSNPN and SVGIG (reference sequence). Trimming cost V 1 base and J 4 bases; bases outside gene matches: 5. The CDR3 region has the DNA TGTGCCTGGAGTGGCGCTAGCGGATCAGATACGCAGTATTTT. Protein sequence: CAWSGASGSDTQYF.

The V and J genes are TRBV29-1 and TRBJ2-5, with D perhaps matching TRBD2 (7 bases). Trimming left V 6 bases short and J 4 bases short, with 18 bases between. CDR1 SQVTM and CDR2 ANQGSEA come from the germline V gene. There are 14 residues in the CDR3. CDR3 bases: TGCAGCGTATGGGACGGGGGGCGCACAGAGACCCAGTACTTC. Translated, it gives CSVWDGGRTETQYF.

The chain combines TRBV6-5 with TRBJ2-1, with D perhaps matching TRBD2 (6 bases). The CDR3 runs 14 residues. Germline CDR1 MNHEY, CDR2 SVGAGI. Trimming stripped 6 bases from V and 2 bases from J, with 11 bases between. The CDR3 sequence: CASREGGPYNEQFF. The CDR3 DNA follows: TGTGCCAGCAGGGAAGGAGGGCCCTACAATGAGCAGTTCTTC.

This rearrangement joins TRBV28 to TRBJ1-3; 7 bases align to TRBD1. This CDR3 spans 15 amino acids. Germline CDR1 is MDHEN and CDR2 is SYDVKM. The V and J ends lost 2 bases and 1 base, in that order; junction bases with no gene match: 2. The DNA for the CDR3 is TGTGCCAGCAGTTTACAGGGGGGTTCTGGAAACACCATATATTTT. Amino acids: CASSLQGGSGNTIYF.

The rearrangement uses TRBV6-5 and TRBJ2-2; possibly TRBD2 for D (6 bases). Germline CDR1 reads MNHEY; CDR2 reads SVGAGI. The germline V and J ends were trimmed by 6 bases and 2 bases, with 10 bases remaining between them. The CDR3 is 14 residues long. CDR3 residues: CASRAGTNTGELFF. The CDR3 nucleotides read TGTGCCAGCAGAGCCGGGACTAACACCGGGGAGCTGTTTTTT.

This chain uses TRBV28 with TRBJ2-5, with D perhaps TRBD2 (6 bases). This CDR3 comprises 12 residues. Germline V gene lookup returns CDR1 MDHEN and CDR2 SYDVKM. V dropped 5 bases and J dropped 7 bases, with 11 bases sitting between them. The CDR3 sequence is CASSPGLRTQYF. The CDR3 nucleotides read TGTGCCAGCAGTCCGGGACTTAGGACCCAGTACTTC.

The rearrangement links TRBV6-5 to TRBJ2-1; 7 bases map to TRBD2. Germline-derived CDR1 and CDR2 are MNHEY and SVGAGI. The V segment lost 0 bases and the J segment 6 bases; nucleotides outside the gene matches: 5. CDR3 size: 15 residues. The chain's CDR3 is CASSYSGGSFNEQFF. Written as DNA, the CDR3 is TGTGCCAGCAGTTACTCGGGCGGGAGTTTCAATGAGCAGTTCTTC.

This chain links TRBV10-3 with TRBJ2-3; a possible D gene is TRBD1 (6 bases). V was clipped by 3 bases and J by 4 bases, with 20 bases between them. The V gene's germline CDR1 is ENHRY and CDR2 SYGVKD. The CDR3 has 17 amino acids. The CDR3 loop is CAISELSSGHKPDTQYF. CDR3 nucleotide sequence: TGTGCCATCAGTGAACTTTCGTCGGGACACAAGCCAGATACGCAGTATTTT.

In regard to this clone: One end of the junction fails to match germline, which may point to a read error. The V and J genes are TRBV10-3 and TRBJ2-7; D might be TRBD1 (6 bases). The V gene's germline CDR1 is ENHRY and CDR2 SYGVKD. The CDR3 consists of 13 residues. The CDR3 DNA follows: TGTGCCACCAGTGGGACATATTCCTACGAGCAGTACTTC. It specifies CATSGTYSYEQYF.

This chain links TRBV7-8 with TRBJ2-7; D unresolved. The CDR3 is 18 residues long. The V and J ends lost 1 base and 3 bases respectively, with 22 bases between them. Germline CDR1 reads SGHVS; CDR2 reads FQNEAQ. CDR3 DNA sequence: TGTGCCAGCAGCTTAGTCTTCAGAGCCGGCTTTACTTTCTACGAGCAGTACTTC. Translated, it gives CASSLVFRAGFTFYEQYF.

This clone turned up a few times. The genes are TRBV9 and TRBJ1-2; D remains ambiguous. This CDR3 region has 15 residues. V was clipped by 4 bases and J by 1 base, with 14 bases between them. Germline V gene lookup returns CDR1 SGDLS and CDR2 YYNGEE. In nucleotides, the CDR3 is TGTGCCAGCAGCCCCCGTCCGGGCTTTAACTATGGCTACACCTTC. Translation gives CASSPRPGFNYGYTF.

The gene calls are TRBV9 and TRBJ2-3; D gene unclear. Germline CDR1 SGDLS, CDR2 YYNGEE. CDR3 length: 15 amino acids. The ends were cut back, 4 bases at V and 2 bases at J, with 14 bases in the middle. This CDR3 reads CASSPGRASTDTQYF. CDR3 nucleotide sequence: TGTGCCAGCAGCCCCGGACGGGCCTCCACAGATACGCAGTATTTT.

V and J are TRBV5-6 and TRBJ2-1, with D possibly being TRBD2 (6 bases). The CDR3 has 17 amino acids. V dropped 4 bases and J dropped 2 bases, with 19 bases sitting between them. Germline V gene lookup returns CDR1 SGHDT and CDR2 YYEEEE. The CDR3 DNA reads as TGTGCCAGCAGCCTGGGGTACGGCGGGATAACCTACAATGAGCAGTTCTTC. As protein: CASSLGYGGITYNEQFF.

The rearrangement joins TRBV11-3 to TRBJ1-1; no clear D gene. The V and J ends lost 0 bases and 1 base respectively, with 6 bases between them. This CDR3 contains 14 residues. Looked up from germline, CDR1 is SGHNT and CDR2 is YENEEA. The CDR3 DNA reads TGTGCCAGCAGCTTAGACAGTTCGAACACTGAAGCTTTCTTT. Amino acid sequence: CASSLDSSNTEAFF.